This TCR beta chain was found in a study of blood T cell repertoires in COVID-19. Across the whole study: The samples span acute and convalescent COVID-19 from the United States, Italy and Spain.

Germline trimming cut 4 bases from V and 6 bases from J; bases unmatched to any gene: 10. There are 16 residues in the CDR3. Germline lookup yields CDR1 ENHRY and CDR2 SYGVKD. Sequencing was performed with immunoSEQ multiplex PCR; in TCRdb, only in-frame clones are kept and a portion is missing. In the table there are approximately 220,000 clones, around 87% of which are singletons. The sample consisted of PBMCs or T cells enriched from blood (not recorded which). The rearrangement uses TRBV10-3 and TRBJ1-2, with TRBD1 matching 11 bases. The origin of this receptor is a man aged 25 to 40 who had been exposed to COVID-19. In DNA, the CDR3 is TGTGCCATCAGTGGCCGTCCCGGGACAGGGGGGGATGGCTACACCTTC. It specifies CAISGRPGTGGDGYTF.